This paragraph covers one T cell receptor (beta chain) sequence. The data belong to a study of blood T cell repertoires in COVID-19. Per the study methods: Amplified reference gene primers provided the basis for estimating nucleated cell counts. Some clones are missing from TCRdb's copy, which holds only in-frame ones; the method was immunoSEQ multiplex PCR. V, J and clone size are taken as reported in that table, and D and trimming were inferred from the DNA itself. The sample lists about 63,000 clones, about 80% seen once, with 12% in the top ten. This clonotype originated in a human donor in a cohort sampled during active COVID-19. The sequencing sample was made of peripheral blood.

The CDR3 nucleotides read TGTGCCAGCAGCACGACAGGTTGGGGCTACGAGCAGTACTTC. Translating gives CASSTTGWGYEQYF. The chain couples TRBV5-5 to TRBJ2-7; D perhaps matches TRBD1 (6 bases). Trimming cost V 4 bases and J 3 bases, with 14 bases left between them. This CDR3 is 14 amino acids long. Germline V gene data show CDR1 as SGHKS and CDR2 as YYEKEE (reference sequence).